This T cell receptor beta chain was sequenced during a study of blood T cells in healthy people across ages. Alongside a J-beta primer mix, a sample-barcoded 5' primer served in a second PCR lasting about 7 to 12 cycles. Each cDNA molecule received a tag from a template-switch adaptor that had 12 random nucleotides. TCRdb itself ran the 5' RACE reads through MiXCR, one entry per CDR3 protein. This table holds 800,000 to 950,000 distinct CDR3 sequences, about 44% found once. Points from the study as a whole: Unsorted PBMCs prevented conclusive naive versus antigen-experienced comparison. More naive CD4+ cells and higher diversity were found in long-lived than in aged donors.

This clonotype was counted only a few times. The target antigen is unknown. Trimming took 3 bases from V and 6 from J, leaving 8 bases between them. The CDR3 has 12 amino acids. PBMCs numbering at least 6.5 million were isolated per sample. The TCR originated in a man aged 30 to 39 in good health. The chain recombines TRBV12-3 or TRBV12-4 with TRBJ1-2; no reliable D call. Sequencing was carried out using blood. For the CDR3, the DNA is TGTGCCAGCAGTTTGCGGCCAGATGGCTACACCTTC. Encoded protein: CASSLRPDGYTF.